This TCR beta chain was retrieved from a study of identifying expanded T cells in peripheral blood. Regarding this clone: Its antigen is as yet unknown.

During the collection period, no donor immune events like infections were recorded. This CDR3 is 15 amino acids long. CDR1 MDHEN and CDR2 SYDVKM come from the germline V gene. V dropped 5 bases and J dropped 3; count of bases not matched to a gene: 9. TCRdb's copy holds only in-frame clones and misses some; the assay was immunoSEQ multiplex PCR. Seen here are about 110,000 clones, 88% observed once, and the top ten hold under 9%. Points from the study as a whole: Variance in clone template counts between roughly 2-week samples significantly increased with total template count across all healthy donors. Differentially abundant clones: approximately 1.3 between replicates, just under 17 at about 13 days, 19 to 20 at four.

Sequenced input: blood. The clonotype originates from a person between 18 and 75 years old in good health. The genes are TRBV28 and TRBJ2-7; TRBD1 matches at 8 bases. This chain's CDR3 is CASSTYTDRGYEQYF. The CDR3 DNA sequence: TGTGCCAGCAGTACTTACACCGACAGGGGCTACGAGCAGTACTTC.